The 19 T cell receptor beta chains in this list originate from one sample, sequenced in a study of blood T cell repertoires in COVID-19 (dated by TCRdb to 2018 to 2021). Library creation used the immunoSEQ multiplex PCR assay. Entries here come from immuneACCESS through TCRdb and include only in-frame sequences with V and J called. Some clones fail to appear in such tables; in the studies checked, an unresolved V gene covers under half of the shortfall, and the cause of the remainder is unknown. In this sample the table shows hundreds of thousands of clones, around 81% of which occur a single time. The ten largest clones capture 6.5% to 8.5% of the sample. The sample comprised PBMCs or T cells enriched from blood (not recorded which). The receptors here all came from a woman aged 40 to 50 with acute COVID-19.

The J gene is TRBJ1-3, the V gene TRBV7-2; D unresolved. V was clipped by 3 bases and J by 0 bases, with 9 bases between them. There are 15 residues in the CDR3. The germline V gene encodes CDR1 SGHTA and CDR2 FQGNSA. CDR3 region: CASSFGIISGNTIYF. DNA of the CDR3: TGTGCCAGCAGCTTTGGCATTATCTCTGGAAACACCATATATTTT.

The V call is TRBV27, the J call TRBJ2-7; 16 bases fit TRBD2. This CDR3 comprises 19 residues. The germline V gene has CDR1 MNHEY and CDR2 SMNVEV (reference sequence). After removal of 0 bases from V and 0 bases from J, the junction contained 5 bases not matched to a gene. CDR3 residues: CASSLSPGLAGGPSYEQYF. The CDR3 DNA is TGTGCCAGCAGTTTATCGCCGGGACTAGCGGGAGGGCCCTCCTACGAGCAGTACTTC.

V gene TRBV7-9 combines with J gene TRBJ2-3, with TRBD1 identical over 7 bases. CDR1 is SEHNR, CDR2 FQNEAQ, per germline (reference sequence). Trimming cost V 3 bases and J 3 bases; bases outside gene matches: 3. The CDR3 spans 14 residues. CDR3 DNA: TGTGCCAGCAGCTTGGGACAGCTTACAGATACGCAGTATTTT. It yields the protein CASSLGQLTDTQYF.

The J gene is TRBJ2-7, the V gene TRBV11-3, with 8 bases that match TRBD2. Per the germline V gene, CDR1 is SGHNT and CDR2 is YENEEA. CDR3 length: 13 residues. V trimming: 5 bases; J trimming: 2 bases; junction bases outside the gene matches: 2. In DNA form, the CDR3 reads TGTGCCAGCAGCCCGGGGGGGACCTACGAGCAGTACTTC. The encoded protein is CASSPGGTYEQYF.

The genes are TRBV30 and TRBJ1-1; TRBD1 matches at 8 bases. Germline V lookup: CDR1 GTSNPN, CDR2 SVGIG (reference sequence). The V gene end was trimmed by 4 bases and the J gene end by 6 bases; junction bases not matched to a gene: 1. The CDR3 is made up of 11 amino acids. The CDR3 sequence: CAWTGGSEAFF. CDR3 DNA sequence: TGTGCCTGGACAGGGGGCTCTGAAGCTTTCTTT.

J is TRBJ1-6 and V is TRBV5-1, with D perhaps matching TRBD1 (5 bases). The CDR3 has 16 residues. Germline lookup yields CDR1 SGHRS and CDR2 YFSETQ. V was clipped by 1 base and J by 0 bases, with 8 bases between them. The CDR3: CASSLRGSSYNSPLHF. The CDR3 DNA reads TGCGCCAGCAGCTTGCGGGGGAGCTCCTATAATTCACCCCTCCACTTT.

This chain joins TRBV7-2 and TRBJ2-7, with a weak D call TRBD2 (5 bases). The CDR3 length is 15 residues. The V end lost 0 bases, the J end lost 3 bases, and 12 bases lay between the germline ends. Germline loops: CDR1 SGHTA, CDR2 FQGNSA. CDR3 sequence reads: CASSLAVGVNYEQYF. The CDR3 bases are TGTGCCAGCAGCTTAGCGGTCGGGGTAAACTACGAGCAGTACTTC.

This chain links TRBV5-1 with TRBJ2-2; D possibly corresponds to TRBD2 (5 bases). V was pared by 7 bases and J by 4 bases, with 17 bases between. The CDR3 has 15 amino acids. The germline gives CDR1 SGHRS, CDR2 YFSETQ. The CDR3 spells CASGRIGSSTGELFF. The CDR3, as DNA: TGCGCCAGCGGGAGAATAGGGTCTAGCACCGGGGAGCTGTTTTTT.

CDR3 loop: CSVGGQLNTEAFF. In DNA, the CDR3 is TGCAGCGTTGGAGGGCAGCTGAACACTGAAGCTTTCTTT. The chain joins TRBV29-1 to TRBJ1-1; D not resolved. The V and J ends lost 4 bases and 0 bases respectively, with 9 bases between them. The CDR3 loop spans 13 amino acids. Germline CDR1 and CDR2: SQVTM and ANQGSEA. The variable domain in full, completed from reference TRBV29-1 and TRBJ1-1, reads SAVISQKPSRDICQRGTSLTIQCQVDSQVTMMFWYRQQPGQSLTLIATANQGSEATYESGFVIDKFPISRPNLTFSTLTVSNMSPEDSSIYLCSVGGQLNTEAFFGQGTRLTVV.

The CDR3 DNA reads TGTGCCAGTAGTAAGACGGGACAGTGGGAGCTGTTTTTT. It translates to CASSKTGQWELFF. The chain is built from TRBV19 and TRBJ2-2; 7 bases are a match to TRBD1. The CDR3 contains 13 residues. The V gene's germline CDR1 is LNHDA and CDR2 SQIVND (reference sequence). The V and J ends lost 4 bases and 9 bases, in that order; junction bases with no gene match: 5.

This clone was observed a single time. This chain uses TRBV7-8 with TRBJ2-3; D perhaps matches TRBD1 (5 bases). V was pared by 5 bases and J by 0 bases, with 12 bases between. The CDR3 sequence is 15 residues long. Germline V gives CDR1 SGHVS, CDR2 FQNEAQ. The CDR3 spells CASSPQGRSTDTQYF. In DNA, the CDR3 is TGTGCCAGCAGCCCCCAGGGCAGGAGCACAGATACGCAGTATTTT.

The chain has TRBV7-9 and TRBJ1-1, with a possible D match to TRBD1 (5 bases). The V end lost 6 bases, the J end lost 6 bases, and 11 bases lay between the germline ends. The CDR3 consists of 12 residues. Germline V gives CDR1 SEHNR, CDR2 FQNEAQ (reference sequence). The CDR3 coding sequence is TGTGCCAGCAGTGCAGGGTGGGCTGAAGCTTTCTTT. This encodes CASSAGWAEAFF.

The chain is built from TRBV5-4 and TRBJ2-7; 9 nucleotides line up with TRBD1. V lost 6 bases and J lost 0; bases outside the gene matches: 4. Germline-derived CDR1 and CDR2 are SGHNT and YYREEE (reference sequence). This CDR3 is 14 amino acids long. This chain's CDR3 is CASTGDRASYEQYF. The CDR3 DNA is TGTGCCAGCACCGGGGACAGGGCCTCCTACGAGCAGTACTTC. The full variable domain, rest sourced from reference TRBV5-4 and TRBJ2-7, is ETGVTQSPTHLIKTRGQQVTLRCSSQSGHNTVSWYQQALGQGPQFIFQYYREEENGRGNFPPRFSGLQFPNYSSELNVNALELDDSALYLCASTGDRASYEQYFGPGTRLTVT.

This chain joins TRBV24-1 and TRBJ2-1; D is perhaps TRBD1 (6 bases). The CDR3 runs 14 residues. Trimming pared 6 bases from V and 1 base from J, leaving 9 bases between. CDR1 KGHDR and CDR2 SFDVKD come from the germline V gene. CDR3 amino acids: CATSKTGSYNEQFF. The CDR3 DNA reads TGTGCCACCAGTAAGACAGGTTCCTACAATGAGCAGTTCTTC.

As concerns this clone: Distinct nucleotide sequences in the sample also encode this CDR3. The rearrangement links TRBV7-2 to TRBJ1-5; D remains ambiguous. Trimming removed 1 base at V and 2 bases at J, with 9 bases between. Germline CDR1 is SGHTA and CDR2 is FQGNSA. This CDR3 is built from 15 residues. Here the CDR3 DNA reads TGTGCCAGCAGCTTAGTCGGAGACGGCAATCAGCCCCAGCATTTT. Protein product: CASSLVGDGNQPQHF. Combining the CDR3 with reference TRBV7-2 and TRBJ1-5 gives the whole variable domain GAGVSQSPSNKVTEKGKDVELRCDPISGHTALYWYRQSLGQGLEFLIYFQGNSAPDKSGLPSDRFSAERTGGSVSTLTIQRTQQEDSAVYLCASSLVGDGNQPQHFGDGTRLSIL.

V usage is TRBV2 and J usage is TRBJ1-4, with TRBD1 as a possible D gene (5 bases). Deletions cut 8 bases from V and 3 bases from J, with 16 bases between. CDR1 and CDR2 (germline): SNHLY, FYNNEI. This CDR3 spans 15 amino acids. Here the CDR3 DNA reads TGTGCCAGCCTTCGTAGGGGTAAAGCTAATGAAAAACTGTTTTTT. This encodes CASLRRGKANEKLFF.

This chain uses TRBV10-3 with TRBJ1-5, with D tentatively TRBD1 (6 bases). The CDR3 has 14 residues. Germline CDR1 and CDR2: ENHRY and SYGVKD. Trimming left V 6 bases short and J 2 bases short, with 11 bases between. CDR3 residues: CAISRGVGNQPQHF. CDR3 DNA sequence: TGTGCCATCAGCAGGGGTGTGGGCAATCAGCCCCAGCATTTT.

V and J are TRBV7-3 and TRBJ2-1, with 9 bases fitting TRBD2. V shed 10 bases, J shed 2 bases, and the junction held 3 bases outside the gene matches. The CDR3 is 13 amino acids. Germline CDR1 SGHTA, CDR2 FQGTGA. The CDR3 spells CATAGGPYNEQFF. CDR3 DNA sequence: TGTGCCACCGCGGGGGGGCCCTACAATGAGCAGTTCTTC.

J is TRBJ2-3 and V is TRBV2, with 8 bases fitting TRBD2. The germline gives CDR1 SNHLY, CDR2 FYNNEI. V shed 6 bases and J 2 bases; nucleotides not matched to a gene: 10. The CDR3 length is 16 residues. In DNA form, the CDR3 reads TGTGCCAGCAGAGGGATCGCGGGGGGAAACACAGATACGCAGTATTTT. Residues: CASRGIAGGNTDTQYF.